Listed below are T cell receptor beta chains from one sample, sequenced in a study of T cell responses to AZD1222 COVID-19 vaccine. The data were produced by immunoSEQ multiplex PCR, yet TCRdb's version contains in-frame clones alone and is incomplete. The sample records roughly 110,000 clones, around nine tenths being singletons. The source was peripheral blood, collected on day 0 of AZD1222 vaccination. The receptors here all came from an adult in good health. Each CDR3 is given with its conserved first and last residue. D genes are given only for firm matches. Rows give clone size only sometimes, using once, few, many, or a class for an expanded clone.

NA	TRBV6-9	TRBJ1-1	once	CASRPTSDPLEAFF	TGTGCCAGCAGGCCTACCTCGGACCCACTTGAAGCTTTCTTT
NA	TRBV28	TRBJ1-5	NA	CASSSPAVRASQPQHF	TGTGCCAGCAGTTCCCCAGCGGTAAGGGCGAGTCAGCCCCAGCATTTT
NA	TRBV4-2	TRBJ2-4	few	CASSQSWDLDESQYF	TGTGCCAGCAGCCAAAGCTGGGACTTAGATGAGTCTCAGTACTTC
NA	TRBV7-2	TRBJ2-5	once	CASSLLGMETQYF	TGTGCCAGCAGCCTACTAGGTATGGAGACCCAGTACTTC
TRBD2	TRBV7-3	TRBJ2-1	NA	CASSPPGRGVNEQFF	TGTGCCAGCAGCCCCCCGGGGCGGGGGGTCAATGAGCAGTTCTTC
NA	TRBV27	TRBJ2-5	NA	CASSLGGSGRRRETQYF	TGTGCCAGCAGCCTAGGGGGGTCCGGACGGAGAAGGGAGACCCAGTACTTC
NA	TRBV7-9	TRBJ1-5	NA	CASSFGTDQPQHF	TGTGCCAGCAGCTTTGGTACGGATCAGCCCCAGCATTTT
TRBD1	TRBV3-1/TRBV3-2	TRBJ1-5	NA	CASSRAGGSFQPQHF	TGTGCCAGCAGCCGAGCAGGGGGCTCCTTTCAGCCCCAGCATTTT
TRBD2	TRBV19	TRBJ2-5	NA	CASSLRSGSQETQYF	TGTGCCAGTAGTCTCCGAAGCGGGAGCCAAGAGACCCAGTACTTC
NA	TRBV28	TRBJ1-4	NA	CASSRGDPTNEKLFF	TGTGCCAGCAGCCGAGGGGATCCAACTAATGAAAAACTGTTTTTT
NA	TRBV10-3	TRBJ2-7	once	CAISVEGEVGEQYF	TGTGCCATCAGTGTGGAGGGAGAGGTAGGCGAGCAGTACTTC
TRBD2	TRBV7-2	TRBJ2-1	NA	CASSPPGLAGIF	TGTGCCAGCAGCCCACCGGGACTAGCGGGTATCTTC
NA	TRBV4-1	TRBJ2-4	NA	CASSLGDINKNIQYF	TGCGCCAGCAGCCTCGGGGACATTAATAAAAACATTCAGTACTTC
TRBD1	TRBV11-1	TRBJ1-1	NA	CASSIGQGRFTAEAFF	TGTGCCAGCAGCATCGGACAGGGACGGTTTACTGCTGAAGCTTTCTTT
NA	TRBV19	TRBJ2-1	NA	CASSIALGQGYNEQFF	TGTGCCAGTAGTATAGCCCTGGGCCAGGGTTACAATGAGCAGTTCTTC
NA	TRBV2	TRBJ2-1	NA	CASSEGRGLYNEQFF	TGTGCCAGCAGTGAAGGACGAGGGTTATACAATGAGCAGTTCTTC
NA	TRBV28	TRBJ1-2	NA	CASGLSYGYTF	TGTGCCAGCGGCCTCAGCTATGGCTACACCTTC
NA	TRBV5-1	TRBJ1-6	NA	CASSLVTQNYNSPLHF	TGCGCCAGCAGCTTGGTCACGCAGAACTATAATTCACCCCTCCACTTT
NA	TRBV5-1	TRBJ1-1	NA	CASSLPGMDTEAFF	TGCGCCAGCAGCTTGCCCGGAATGGACACTGAAGCTTTCTTT
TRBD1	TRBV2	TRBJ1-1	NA	CASSDFGQGKNTEAFF	TGTGCCAGCAGTGACTTTGGACAGGGGAAGAACACTGAAGCTTTCTTT
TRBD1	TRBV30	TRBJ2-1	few	CAWRDRDEQFF	TGTGCCTGGAGGGACAGGGATGAGCAGTTCTTC
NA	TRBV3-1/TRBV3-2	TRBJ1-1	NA	CASRSRGGNTEAFF	TGTGCCAGCAGGTCCAGGGGTGGGAACACTGAAGCTTTCTTT
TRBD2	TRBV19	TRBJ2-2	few	CASSLAGVAGELFF	TGTGCCAGTAGTCTGGCGGGGGTGGCCGGGGAGCTGTTTTTT
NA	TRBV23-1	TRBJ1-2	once	CASRLTENYGYTF	TGCGCCAGCAGATTGACAGAGAACTATGGCTACACCTTC
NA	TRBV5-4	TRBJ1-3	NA	CASSLAPVSGNTIYF	TGTGCCAGCAGCTTGGCCCCGGTGAGCGGAAACACCATATATTTT
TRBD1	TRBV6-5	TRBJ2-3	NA	CASSYRGRADTQYF	TGTGCCAGCAGTTACAGGGGGCGCGCAGATACGCAGTATTTT
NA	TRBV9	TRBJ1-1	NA	CASSGGTEAFF	TGTGCCAGTTCGGGGGGCACTGAAGCTTTCTTT
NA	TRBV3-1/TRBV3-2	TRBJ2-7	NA	CASSHPRGEQYF	TGTGCCAGCAGCCACCCCCGGGGCGAGCAGTACTTC
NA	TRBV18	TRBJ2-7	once	CASSPPGKSTYEQYF	TGTGCCAGCTCACCACCGGGCAAAAGTACCTACGAGCAGTACTTC
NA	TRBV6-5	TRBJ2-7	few	CASSLTGTYEQYF	TGTGCCAGCAGCCTTACTGGGACGTACGAGCAGTACTTC
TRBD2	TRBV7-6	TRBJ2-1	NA	CASSSQPGLAYNEQFF	TGTGCCAGCAGCTCCCAACCGGGACTAGCCTACAATGAGCAGTTCTTC
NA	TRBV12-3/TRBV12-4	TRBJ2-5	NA	CASSFPPAETQYF	TGTGCCAGCAGTTTCCCCCCGGCAGAGACCCAGTACTTC
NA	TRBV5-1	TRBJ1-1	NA	CASSLAGFGAEAFF	TGCGCCAGCAGCTTGGCAGGGTTCGGCGCTGAAGCTTTCTTT
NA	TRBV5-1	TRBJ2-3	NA	CASSLARGFPTSTDTQYF	TGCGCCAGCAGCTTGGCCAGGGGCTTTCCCACAAGCACAGATACGCAGTATTTT
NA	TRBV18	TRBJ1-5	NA	CASSEGSNQPQHF	TGTGCCAGCTCGGAGGGTAGCAATCAGCCCCAGCATTTT